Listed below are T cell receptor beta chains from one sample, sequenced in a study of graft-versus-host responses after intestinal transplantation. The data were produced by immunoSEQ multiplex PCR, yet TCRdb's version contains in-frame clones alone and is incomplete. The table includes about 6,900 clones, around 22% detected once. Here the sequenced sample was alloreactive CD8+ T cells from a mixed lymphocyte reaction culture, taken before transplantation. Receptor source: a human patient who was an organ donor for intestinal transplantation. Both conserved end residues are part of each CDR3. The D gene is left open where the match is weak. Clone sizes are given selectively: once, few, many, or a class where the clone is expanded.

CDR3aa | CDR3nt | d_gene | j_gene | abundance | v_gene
CASSEVGGPYEQYF | TGTGCCAGCAGTGAAGTCGGCGGACCCTACGAGCAGTACTTC | . | TRBJ2-7 | . | TRBV6-1
CASSRVRVLQETQYF | TGTGCCAGCAGTCGGGTCAGGGTTCTTCAAGAGACCCAGTACTTC | . | TRBJ2-5 | . | TRBV7-3
CASTSGTGLGQPQHF | TGTGCCAGTACATCCGGGACAGGGTTGGGTCAGCCCCAGCATTTT | TRBD1 | TRBJ1-5 | . | TRBV19
CASSLMSFLAFF | TGTGCCAGCAGCTTAATGAGCTTCTTGGCTTTCTTT | . | TRBJ1-1 | few | TRBV7-3
CASSLAGELFF | TGTGCCAGCAGCTTAGCAGGGGAGCTGTTTTTT | . | TRBJ2-2 | . | TRBV7-3
CASSVGFSAPNTGELFF | TGTGCCAGCAGCGTAGGATTTAGCGCGCCGAACACCGGGGAGCTGTTTTTT | . | TRBJ2-2 | few | TRBV9
CASSLGGLGVQITYEQYF | TGCGCCAGCAGCTTGGGAGGTTTAGGAGTACAGATAACCTACGAGCAGTACTTC | . | TRBJ2-7 | few | TRBV5-1
CASSLRLAGGTGTQYF | TGTGCCAGCAGCCTACGACTAGCGGGTGGCACAGGTACGCAGTATTTT | TRBD2 | TRBJ2-3 | once | TRBV13
CASSSHDWTRDEQYF | TGTGCCAGCAGCTCACACGACTGGACTAGGGACGAGCAGTACTTC | TRBD2 | TRBJ2-7 | few | TRBV7-8
CASSHDILTEAFF | TGTGCCAGCAGTCACGACATCCTCACTGAAGCTTTCTTT | . | TRBJ1-1 | . | TRBV6-5
CASRKSRGWVYEQYF | TGTGCCAGCAGGAAGTCCAGAGGATGGGTCTACGAGCAGTACTTC | . | TRBJ2-7 | . | TRBV6-1
CASSWTGTGGYEQYF | TGCGCCAGCAGCTGGACCGGGACAGGGGGCTACGAGCAGTACTTC | TRBD1 | TRBJ2-7 | few | TRBV4-1
CASSHPPVPHNEQFF | TGTGCCAGCAGCCACCCGCCGGTTCCCCACAATGAGCAGTTCTTC | . | TRBJ2-1 | few | TRBV5-6
CASNRLADSYEQYF | TGTGCCAGCAACAGGCTAGCCGATTCCTACGAGCAGTACTTC | . | TRBJ2-7 | few | TRBV6-6
CASSDWTSGTQETQYF | TGTGCCAGCAGCGACTGGACTAGCGGAACACAAGAGACCCAGTACTTC | TRBD2 | TRBJ2-5 | . | TRBV7-6
CAISVGEVGPHGYTF | TGTGCCATCAGTGTGGGGGAGGTCGGACCTCATGGCTACACCTTC | . | TRBJ1-2 | medium-sized | TRBV10-3
CASSLRTSGITGELFF | TGTGCCAGCAGCTTGCGGACTAGCGGGATTACCGGGGAGCTGTTTTTT | TRBD2 | TRBJ2-2 | . | TRBV7-9
CASQTGCPYEQYF | TGTGCCAGCCAAACGGGATGCCCCTACGAGCAGTACTTC | . | TRBJ2-7 | once | TRBV11-1
CASSVGLAGGPSTDTQYF | TGTGCCAGCAGCGTAGGACTAGCGGGAGGACCTAGCACAGACACGCAGTATTTT | TRBD2 | TRBJ2-3 | once | TRBV9
CASSYGGESTEAFF | TGTGCCAGCAGTTACGGAGGGGAATCCACTGAAGCTTTCTTT | . | TRBJ1-1 | few | TRBV6-5
CSVDLLTPTGGTEAFF | TGCAGCGTTGATCTCCTCACACCGACTGGGGGCACTGAAGCTTTCTTT | . | TRBJ1-1 | . | TRBV29-1
CASSRLAGVDEQFF | TGCGCCAGCAGCCGACTAGCGGGAGTTGATGAGCAGTTCTTC | TRBD2 | TRBJ2-1 | large | TRBV4-1
CASSLPGQGVDTQYF | TGTGCCAGCAGCCTGCCGGGACAGGGTGTGGATACGCAGTATTTT | TRBD1 | TRBJ2-3 | few | TRBV9
CASSFPSPGLNTEAFF | TGTGCCAGCAGCTTCCCCAGTCCAGGCTTGAACACTGAAGCTTTCTTT | . | TRBJ1-1 | . | TRBV7-3
CASSPGTYTYEQYF | TGTGCCAGCAGTCCCGGGACTTACACCTACGAGCAGTACTTC | . | TRBJ2-7 | . | TRBV27
CASYHDNEQFF | TGTGCCAGCTACCACGACAATGAGCAGTTCTTC | . | TRBJ2-1 | . | TRBV7-3
CASSHLASGDYEQYF | TGCGCCAGCAGCCACCTCGCTAGCGGGGACTACGAGCAGTACTTC | TRBD2 | TRBJ2-7 | few | TRBV5-1
CASSVALMGELFF | TGTGCCAGCAGCGTAGCCCTTATGGGGGAGCTGTTTTTT | . | TRBJ2-2 | . | TRBV9
CASRRDYEQYF | TGTGCCAGCAGACGAGATTACGAGCAGTACTTC | . | TRBJ2-7 | few | TRBV6-6
CTVRREDDYGYTF | TGCACCGTAAGAAGGGAGGACGACTATGGCTACACCTTC | . | TRBJ1-2 | medium-sized | TRBV29-1
CASRGLAVGNEQFF | TGCGCCAGCAGGGGACTAGCGGTCGGCAATGAGCAGTTCTTC | TRBD2 | TRBJ2-1 | few | TRBV4-1
CASSERDRGSYNEQFF | TGTGCCAGCAGTGAAAGGGACAGGGGTTCCTACAATGAGCAGTTCTTC | TRBD1 | TRBJ2-1 | medium-sized | TRBV6-1
CASSDNYEQYF | TGTGCCAGCAGCGACAACTACGAGCAGTACTTC | . | TRBJ2-7 | few | TRBV7-9
CASSYAASSYEQYF | TGCGCCAGCAGCTACGCGGCGTCCAGCTACGAGCAGTACTTC | . | TRBJ2-7 | . | TRBV4-1
CASSFPPRGEQYF | TGTGCCAGCAGTTTCCCCCCCAGGGGCGAGCAGTACTTC | . | TRBJ2-7 | . | TRBV28
CASSSPRDRPPYEQYF | TGTGCCAGCAGCTCACCCCGGGACAGACCTCCCTACGAGCAGTACTTC | TRBD1 | TRBJ2-7 | few | TRBV7-2
CASLNLLAGFTDTQYF | TGTGCCAGCCTTAATCTGCTAGCGGGGTTCACAGATACGCAGTATTTT | . | TRBJ2-3 | few | TRBV21-1
CASSLAGGLGTEAFF | TGTGCCAGCAGCTTAGCAGGGGGCCTAGGCACTGAAGCTTTCTTT | TRBD1 | TRBJ1-1 | large | TRBV13
CASSTPGQGARGETQYF | TGTGCCAGCAGCACACCCGGACAGGGGGCGCGGGGAGAGACCCAGTACTTC | TRBD1 | TRBJ2-5 | few | TRBV11-1
CASSLYPPQTYEQYF | TGTGCCAGCAGTTTATACCCCCCCCAGACCTACGAGCAGTACTTC | . | TRBJ2-7 | . | TRBV28
CASSLLVGGELFF | TGTGCCAGCAGCTTACTAGTTGGAGGGGAGCTGTTTTTT | . | TRBJ2-2 | . | TRBV11-2
CASSFIGTVSGSTDTQYF | TGTGCCAGCAGCTTCATCGGGACAGTTTCGGGAAGCACAGATACGCAGTATTTT | TRBD1 | TRBJ2-3 | few | TRBV7-9
CASSYGTGWDEQYF | TGCGCCAGCAGCTACGGGACAGGGTGGGACGAGCAGTACTTC | TRBD1 | TRBJ2-7 | . | TRBV4-3
CAISESGGLEQFF | TGTGCCATCAGTGAGTCGGGAGGGCTTGAGCAGTTCTTC | TRBD2 | TRBJ2-1 | few | TRBV10-3
CASSQGPLYTGELFF | TGCGCCAGCAGCCAAGGGCCTCTATACACCGGGGAGCTGTTTTTT | . | TRBJ2-2 | . | TRBV4-1
CASSRTGGNSPLHF | TGCGCCAGCAGCCGAACAGGGGGCAATTCACCCCTCCACTTT | TRBD1 | TRBJ1-6 | . | TRBV4-1
CASSYGSGANVLTF | TGTGCCAGCAGTTACGGCTCTGGGGCCAACGTCCTGACTTTC | . | TRBJ2-6 | . | TRBV6-9
CASSLTGRVNEQFF | TGTGCCAGCAGCCTCACCGGCAGGGTCAATGAGCAGTTCTTC | . | TRBJ2-1 | . | TRBV7-3
CASSDVLRAAYEQYF | TGTGCCAGCAGCGATGTCCTCAGGGCGGCCTACGAGCAGTACTTC | . | TRBJ2-7 | . | TRBV7-3
CASRHRVQETQYF | TGTGCCAGCAGACACAGGGTCCAAGAGACCCAGTACTTC | . | TRBJ2-5 | . | TRBV2
CASSLGHTGELFF | TGTGCCAGCAGCTTAGGCCACACCGGGGAGCTGTTTTTT | . | TRBJ2-2 | . | TRBV7-8
CASSLAQGFYNEQFF | TGTGCCAGCAGCTTAGCACAGGGTTTCTACAATGAGCAGTTCTTC | . | TRBJ2-1 | few | TRBV7-7
CASSWTGASAETQYF | TGTGCCAGCAGCTGGACAGGGGCTAGTGCCGAGACCCAGTACTTC | TRBD1 | TRBJ2-5 | few | TRBV28
CASSPGRVETQYF | TGCGCCAGCAGCCCCGGCAGGGTGGAGACCCAGTACTTC | . | TRBJ2-5 | . | TRBV4-1
CASSQDSPSGNEQYF | TGCGCCAGCAGCCAAGACTCACCCAGCGGGAACGAGCAGTACTTC | TRBD2 | TRBJ2-7 | few | TRBV4-1
CASRGLAGEQYF | TGCGCCAGCAGGGGACTAGCGGGAGAGCAGTACTTC | TRBD2 | TRBJ2-7 | large | TRBV4-1
CASSHVIPQGIYGYTF | TGTGCCAGCAGCCATGTCATCCCCCAGGGGATCTATGGCTACACCTTC | . | TRBJ1-2 | . | TRBV7-9
CASSIGDNSYEQYF | TGTGCCAGTAGTATAGGGGACAACTCCTACGAGCAGTACTTC | . | TRBJ2-7 | . | TRBV19
CASSPDGQGYGYTF | TGTGCCAGCAGCCCCGACGGACAGGGCTATGGCTACACCTTC | TRBD1 | TRBJ1-2 | . | TRBV7-2
CASSQDSTGLGGANVLTF | TGCGCCAGCAGCCAAGATTCTACGGGGCTTGGTGGGGCCAACGTCCTGACTTTC | . | TRBJ2-6 | . | TRBV5-4